This T cell receptor beta chain was captured by sequencing in a study of T cell repertoires in cytomegalovirus infection. Study-wide context: Carrying CMV and the relevant HLA type showed in public TCR beta signatures.

In its sample, this clonotype was seen a few times. Antigen unknown. This CDR3 is built from 15 residues. The V end was cut by 5 bases, the J end by 5 bases, with 18 bases between. From germline, CDR1 is SGHAT and CDR2 FQNNGV. One entry per CDR3 protein results from TCRdb running MiXCR on the reads. The table records hundreds of thousands of distinct CDR3 sequences, about 31% of them present only once. Study observations and caveats: The ex vivo response was dominated by HLA-C-restricted CMV-specific TCR beta clonotypes.

The specimen was cultured CD8+ T cells from PBMCs, collected from culture after CMV antigen stimulation. The TCR was taken from a human donor in good health (CMV status not recorded). Some clones in this sample may be carry-over from other donors' samples. The V and J genes are TRBV11-2 and TRBJ2-5; D may correspond to TRBD1 or TRBD2 (6 bases each). Written as DNA, the CDR3 is TGTGCCAGCAGCCCCGGGACTTCCCAGGGGGAGACCCAGTACTTC. It specifies CASSPGTSQGETQYF.